This T cell receptor (beta chain) was captured in a study of T cell responses to AZD1222 COVID-19 vaccine. Broader study findings: Nearly half of the spike-specific TCRs reportedly recognize variant regions that carry no mutations. The repertoires were collected only after the peak T cell response. The sample set comprised mostly white British donors with more females, and clonal diversity was possibly underestimated.

Researchers grouped second doses given at about 4 or about 12 weeks into one pool. Sequencing used immunoSEQ multiplex PCR; TCRdb keeps in-frame clones, though not all of them. The sample holds about 130,000 clones, approximately 85% seen once. A note on this clone: The antigen is not known.

The TCR was taken from an adult who received the AZD1222 COVID-19 vaccine. Sequenced material: peripheral blood, taken 28 days after the second AZD1222 dose.

CDR3 region: CASSASRQGRGTDTQYF. The CDR3 coding sequence is TGTGCCAGCAGCGCATCTCGACAGGGCCGCGGCACAGATACGCAGTATTTT. The V call is TRBV9, the J call TRBJ2-3, with 7 bases that match TRBD1. V dropped 3 bases and J dropped 1; count of bases not matched to a gene: 11. Germline V gene lookup returns CDR1 SGDLS and CDR2 YYNGEE. The CDR3 has 17 amino acids. Full variable domain (remainder filled in from reference TRBV9 and TRBJ2-3): DSGVTQTPKHLITATGQRVTLRCSPRSGDLSVYWYQQSLDQGLQFLIQYYNGEERAKGNILERFSAQQFPDLHSELNLSSLELGDSALYFCASSASRQGRGTDTQYFGPGTRLTVL.